Listed below are T cell receptor beta chains from one sample, sequenced in a study of blood T cells in healthy people across ages. In TCRdb, the 5' RACE reads were re-called with MiXCR into one record per CDR3 protein. Of about 1.8 million distinct CDR3 sequences listed, about 50% are singletons. The sequenced sample consisted of blood. The source of these receptors is a woman in her thirties or forties in good health. The CDR3 runs from the conserved cysteine through the conserved F or W. Each record gives: V gene, D gene, clone size, J gene, CDR3 DNA, CDR3 protein. The D gene is left open where the match is weak. Clone size is stated in some rows and not others, as once, few, many or a class when expanded.

v_call: TRBV10-3
d_call: TRBD1
clone_size: NA
j_call: TRBJ2-3
cdr3_nt: TGTGCCATCAGAGGACAGGGCGATACAGATACGCAGTATTTT
cdr3_aa: CAIRGQGDTDTQYF

v_call: TRBV20-1
d_call: NA
clone_size: few
j_call: TRBJ2-5
cdr3_nt: TGCAGTGCTAGGGGGCGGGACTCCCAAGAGACCCAGTACTTC
cdr3_aa: CSARGRDSQETQYF

v_call: TRBV10-3
d_call: TRBD2
clone_size: NA
j_call: TRBJ2-3
cdr3_nt: TGTGCCATCAACCGGGGGGGTCAGACAGATACGCAGTATTTT
cdr3_aa: CAINRGGQTDTQYF

v_call: TRBV28
d_call: TRBD1
clone_size: NA
j_call: TRBJ1-2
cdr3_nt: TGTGCCAGCAGCACCCCCGGGACAGCCCATAACTATGGCTACACCTTC
cdr3_aa: CASSTPGTAHNYGYTF

v_call: TRBV6-2/TRBV6-3
d_call: NA
clone_size: NA
j_call: TRBJ2-5
cdr3_nt: TGTGCCAGCAGTTTCCTAGCCTTACAAGAGACCCAGTACTTC
cdr3_aa: CASSFLALQETQYF

v_call: TRBV7-2
d_call: TRBD1
clone_size: once
j_call: TRBJ1-4
cdr3_nt: TGTGCCAGCAGCTTTGGTGACAGGGGAAATGAAAAACTGTTTTTT
cdr3_aa: CASSFGDRGNEKLFF

v_call: TRBV6-6
d_call: NA
clone_size: NA
j_call: TRBJ2-1
cdr3_nt: TGTGCCAGCAGTTTTTTGCAGGGGGGTTTCAATGAGCAGTTCTTC
cdr3_aa: CASSFLQGGFNEQFF

v_call: TRBV2
d_call: NA
clone_size: NA
j_call: TRBJ1-4
cdr3_nt: TGTGCCAGCAGGCTGGGACTGGCTGGAGAAAAACTGTTTTTT
cdr3_aa: CASRLGLAGEKLFF

v_call: TRBV29-1
d_call: NA
clone_size: NA
j_call: TRBJ2-4
cdr3_nt: TGCAGCGTTGAGGGGGGCAGGGAGCAGTACTTC
cdr3_aa: CSVEGGREQYF

v_call: TRBV6-1
d_call: NA
clone_size: NA
j_call: TRBJ2-3
cdr3_nt: TGTGCCAGCAGTAGAGACACCGGCAGCACAGATACGCAGTATTTT
cdr3_aa: CASSRDTGSTDTQYF